This TCR beta chain is from a study of blood T cell repertoires in COVID-19. Background on the study: COVID-19 samples from acute and convalescent phases originated in the United States, Italy and Spain. The analysed material was cDNA or gDNA that came from T cells, B-cell-depleted T cells, or PBMCs.

The CDR3 covers 17 residues. Germline CDR1 MNHEY, CDR2 SMNVEV (reference sequence). V was shortened by 1 base and J by 5 bases, with 18 bases between the two germline ends. Authors' analysis steps: Reference gene primer amplification gave nucleated cell count estimates. Profiled with immunoSEQ multiplex PCR; TCRdb holds only in-frame clones, not every one. From that table come the V and J calls and clone size; the DNA was used to work out D and trimming. The sample lists about 100,000 clones; 70% to 90% were seen once. The chain recombines TRBV27 with TRBJ1-5; a possible D gene is TRBD1 (6 bases). The sequenced sample was peripheral blood. This receptor was obtained from a human donor with COVID-19, enrolled during active disease. The donor label of this sample is uncertain. CDR3 amino acids: CASSLFRGRNIDQPQHF. CDR3 DNA: TGTGCCAGCAGTTTATTCAGGGGAAGGAATATCGATCAGCCCCAGCATTTT.